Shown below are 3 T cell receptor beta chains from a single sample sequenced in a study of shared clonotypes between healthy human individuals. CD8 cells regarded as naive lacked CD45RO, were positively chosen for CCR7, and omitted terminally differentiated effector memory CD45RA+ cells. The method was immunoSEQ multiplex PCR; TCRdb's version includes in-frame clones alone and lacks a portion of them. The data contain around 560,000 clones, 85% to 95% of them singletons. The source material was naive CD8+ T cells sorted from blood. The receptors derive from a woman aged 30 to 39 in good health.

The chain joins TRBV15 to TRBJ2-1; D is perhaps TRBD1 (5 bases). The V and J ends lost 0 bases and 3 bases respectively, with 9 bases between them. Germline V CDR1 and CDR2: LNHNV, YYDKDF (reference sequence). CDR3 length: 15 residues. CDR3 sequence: CATSREKGNYNEQFF. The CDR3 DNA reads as TGTGCCACCAGCAGAGAGAAGGGGAACTACAATGAGCAGTTCTTC.

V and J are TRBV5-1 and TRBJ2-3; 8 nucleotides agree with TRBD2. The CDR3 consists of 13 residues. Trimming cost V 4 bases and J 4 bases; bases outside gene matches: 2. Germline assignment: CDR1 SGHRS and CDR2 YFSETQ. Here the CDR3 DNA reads TGCGCCAGCAGCCTCGGGGGGGCAGATACGCAGTATTTT. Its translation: CASSLGGADTQYF.

The CDR3 protein is CASSLYQGFGNTEAFF. The CDR3 bases are TGTGCCAGCAGCTTATATCAGGGGTTCGGGAACACTGAAGCTTTCTTT. This rearrangement joins TRBV7-6 to TRBJ1-1, with D perhaps matching TRBD1 (6 bases). The CDR3 contains 16 residues. CDR1 and CDR2 (germline): SGHVS, FNYEAQ. V lost 2 bases, J lost 1 base, and 14 bases lay in between.